Detailed here is one TCR beta chain. What it binds is not known. V shed 11 bases, J shed 4 bases, and the junction held 6 bases outside the gene matches. CDR3 size: 12 residues. Germline-derived CDR1 and CDR2 are MNHNS and SASEGT. This sample is part of a study of monozygotic twins with cystic fibrosis. Overall study results and limits: Clonality was generally low (median roughly 0.01), higher in the most severe patients. Co-twins had the most similar V usage for 13 of 16 pairs, J for 8.

Assay: immunoSEQ multiplex PCR; the TCRdb copy retains only in-frame clones and omits some. The sample consists of about 17,000 clones, about 96% of them appearing once. This clonotype was sampled from a girl aged 2-10 years with cystic fibrosis. The V call is TRBV6-1, the J call TRBJ2-7; TRBD1 matches 9 bases. Sequenced sample: blood. The CDR3 sequence is CAGGQGLYEQYF. The CDR3 DNA reads as TGTGCCGGGGGACAGGGCTTGTACGAGCAGTACTTC.